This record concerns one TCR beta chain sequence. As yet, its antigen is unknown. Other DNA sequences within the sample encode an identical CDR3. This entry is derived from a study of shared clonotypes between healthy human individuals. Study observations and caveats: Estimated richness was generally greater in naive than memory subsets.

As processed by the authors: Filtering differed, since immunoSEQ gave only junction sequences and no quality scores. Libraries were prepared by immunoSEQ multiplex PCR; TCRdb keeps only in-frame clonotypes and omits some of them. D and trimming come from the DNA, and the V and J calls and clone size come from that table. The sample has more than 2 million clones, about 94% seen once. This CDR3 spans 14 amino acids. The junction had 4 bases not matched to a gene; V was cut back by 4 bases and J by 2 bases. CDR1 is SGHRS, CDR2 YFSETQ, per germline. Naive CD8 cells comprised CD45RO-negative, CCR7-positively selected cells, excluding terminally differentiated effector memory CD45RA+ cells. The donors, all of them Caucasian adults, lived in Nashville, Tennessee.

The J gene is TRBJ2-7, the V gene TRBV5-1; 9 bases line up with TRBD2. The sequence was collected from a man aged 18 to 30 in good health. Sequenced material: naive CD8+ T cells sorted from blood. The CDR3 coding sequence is TGCGCCAGCAGCCGACTAGCGGATACCTACGAGCAGTACTTC. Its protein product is CASSRLADTYEQYF.